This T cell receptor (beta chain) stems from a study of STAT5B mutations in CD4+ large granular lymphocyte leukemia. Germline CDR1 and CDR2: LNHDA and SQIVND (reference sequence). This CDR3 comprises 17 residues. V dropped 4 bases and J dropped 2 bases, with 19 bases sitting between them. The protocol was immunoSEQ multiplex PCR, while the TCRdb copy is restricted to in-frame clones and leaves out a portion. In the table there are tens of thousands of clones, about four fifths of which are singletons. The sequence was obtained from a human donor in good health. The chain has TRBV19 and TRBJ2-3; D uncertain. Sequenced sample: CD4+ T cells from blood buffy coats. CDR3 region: CASSTVGHQAYTDTQYF. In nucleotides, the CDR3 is TGTGCCAGTAGTACGGTTGGGCACCAAGCCTACACAGATACGCAGTATTTT. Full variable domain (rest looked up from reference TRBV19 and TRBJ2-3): DGGITQSPKYLFRKEGQNVTLSCEQNLNHDAMYWYRQDPGQGLRLIYYSQIVNDFQKGDIAEGYSVSREKKESFPLTVTSAQKNPTAFYLCASSTVGHQAYTDTQYFGPGTRLTVL.